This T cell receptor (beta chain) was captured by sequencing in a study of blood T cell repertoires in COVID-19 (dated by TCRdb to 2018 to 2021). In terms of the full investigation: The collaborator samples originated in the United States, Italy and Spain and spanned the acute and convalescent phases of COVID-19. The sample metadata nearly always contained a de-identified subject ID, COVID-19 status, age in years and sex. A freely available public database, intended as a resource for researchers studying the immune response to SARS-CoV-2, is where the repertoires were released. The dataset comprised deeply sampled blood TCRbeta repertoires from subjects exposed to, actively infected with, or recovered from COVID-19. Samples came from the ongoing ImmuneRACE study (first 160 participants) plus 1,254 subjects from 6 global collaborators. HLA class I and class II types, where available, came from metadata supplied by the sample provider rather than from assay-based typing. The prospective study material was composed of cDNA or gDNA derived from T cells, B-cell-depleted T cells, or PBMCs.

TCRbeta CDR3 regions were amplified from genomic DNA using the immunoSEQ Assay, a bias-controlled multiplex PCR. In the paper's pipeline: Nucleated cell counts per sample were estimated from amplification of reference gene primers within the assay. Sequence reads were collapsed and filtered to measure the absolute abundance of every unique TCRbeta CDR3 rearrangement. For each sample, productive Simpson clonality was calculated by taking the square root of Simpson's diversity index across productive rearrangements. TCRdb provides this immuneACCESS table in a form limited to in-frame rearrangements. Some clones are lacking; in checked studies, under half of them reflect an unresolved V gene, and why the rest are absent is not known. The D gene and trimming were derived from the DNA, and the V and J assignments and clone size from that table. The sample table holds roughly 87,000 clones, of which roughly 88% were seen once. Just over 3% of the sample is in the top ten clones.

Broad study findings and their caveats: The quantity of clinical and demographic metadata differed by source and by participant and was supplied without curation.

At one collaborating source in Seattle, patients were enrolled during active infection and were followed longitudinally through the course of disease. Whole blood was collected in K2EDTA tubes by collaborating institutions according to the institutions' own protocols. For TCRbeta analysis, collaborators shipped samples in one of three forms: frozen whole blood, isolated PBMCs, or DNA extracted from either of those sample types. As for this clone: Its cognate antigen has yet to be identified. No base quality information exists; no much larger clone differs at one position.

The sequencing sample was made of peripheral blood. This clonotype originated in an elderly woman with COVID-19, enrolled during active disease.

The CDR3 protein sequence reads: CAISAGPQTGQYF. The DNA reads TGTGCCATCAGCGCCGGGCCTCAGACAGGGCAGTACTTC. This receptor chain uses TRBV10-3 and TRBJ2-7; matching of 6 bases hints at TRBD1 as the D gene. Based on the germline V gene, the CDR1 and CDR2 sequences are ENHRY and SYGVKD. Trimming at the junction amounts to 6 bases on V and 9 bases on J, and the germline ends lie 18 bases apart. The CDR3 has 13 amino acids, counting the end cysteine and phenylalanine. The kept DNA is CDR3 alone, 39 bases in frame from the first base.